The rows below give T cell receptor beta chains drawn from one sample of a study of T-cell reconstitution after alpha-beta-depleted transplantation in children. TCRdb processed the PCR reads anew with MiXCR; each CDR3 protein has one entry. The data contain about 980,000 distinct CDR3 sequences, roughly 31% of them singletons. Material: PBMCs, mostly from graft donor cells, obtained 360 days after TCRalphabeta/CD19-depleted stem cell transplant. The receptors come from a boy under two years old who had a stem cell transplant for SCID, so the T cells may come from the graft donor. CDR3s include the opening cysteine and the closing phenylalanine or tryptophan. Each record gives: D gene, V gene, clone size, J gene, CDR3 length, CDR3 protein, CDR3 DNA. A D gene is named only where the DNA matches it firmly. The size entry is marked missing in some rows and otherwise reads once, few, many or a size class.

d_gene: NA; v_gene: TRBV20-1; abundance: NA; j_gene: TRBJ2-7; len: 13; CDR3aa: CSAELRETYEQYF; CDR3nt: TGCAGTGCTGAACTCCGGGAGACCTACGAGCAGTACTTC
d_gene: NA; v_gene: TRBV29-1; abundance: few; j_gene: TRBJ2-5; len: 13; CDR3aa: CSARWGPGGTQYF; CDR3nt: TGCAGCGCACGATGGGGGCCAGGCGGGACCCAGTACTTC
d_gene: NA; v_gene: TRBV6-6; abundance: NA; j_gene: TRBJ2-7; len: 13; CDR3aa: CASSLPGALYEYF; CDR3nt: TGTGCCAGCAGTTTGCCAGGGGCTCTATACGAGTACTTC
d_gene: TRBD2; v_gene: TRBV27; abundance: NA; j_gene: TRBJ2-3; len: 16; CDR3aa: CASLFLWTSRTDTQYF; CDR3nt: TGTGCCAGCTTATTTCTTTGGACTAGTAGGACAGATACGCAGTATTTT
d_gene: TRBD2; v_gene: TRBV4-1; abundance: NA; j_gene: TRBJ2-3; len: 18; CDR3aa: CASSQGTSTGGRSDTQYF; CDR3nt: TGCGCCAGCAGCCAGGGGACTTCTACGGGGGGACGGTCAGATACGCAGTATTTT
d_gene: NA; v_gene: TRBV12-3/TRBV12-4; abundance: NA; j_gene: TRBJ1-2; len: 13; CDR3aa: CASSPWGAEGYTF; CDR3nt: TGTGCCAGCAGCCCCTGGGGGGCAGAAGGCTACACCTTC
d_gene: NA; v_gene: TRBV2; abundance: NA; j_gene: TRBJ2-3; len: 14; CDR3aa: CASKQATSTDTQYF; CDR3nt: TGTGCCAGCAAGCAGGCGACTAGCACAGATACGCAGTATTTT
d_gene: TRBD2; v_gene: TRBV12-3/TRBV12-4; abundance: NA; j_gene: TRBJ2-7; len: 19; CDR3aa: CASSFPPGTSGGLTYEQYF; CDR3nt: TGTGCCAGCAGTTTTCCCCCCGGGACTAGCGGGGGCCTCACCTACGAGCAGTACTTC
d_gene: NA; v_gene: TRBV12-3/TRBV12-4; abundance: few; j_gene: TRBJ1-1; len: 16; CDR3aa: CASSLFGRGTNTEAFF; CDR3nt: TGTGCCAGCAGTTTATTCGGACGGGGAACGAACACTGAAGCTTTCTTT
d_gene: TRBD1; v_gene: TRBV2; abundance: few; j_gene: TRBJ2-5; len: 12; CDR3aa: CASGQATGTQYF; CDR3nt: TGTGCCTCCGGACAGGCCACGGGGACCCAGTACTTC
d_gene: NA; v_gene: TRBV15; abundance: once; j_gene: TRBJ1-1; len: 14; CDR3aa: CATSRDPRGGEAFF; CDR3nt: TGTGCCACCAGCAGAGATCCAAGAGGAGGAGAAGCTTTCTTT
d_gene: TRBD1; v_gene: TRBV11-2; abundance: NA; j_gene: TRBJ2-7; len: 15; CDR3aa: CASSPPYRGEWEQYF; CDR3nt: TGTGCCAGCAGCCCGCCATACAGGGGAGAGTGGGAGCAGTACTTC
d_gene: NA; v_gene: TRBV6-2/TRBV6-3; abundance: NA; j_gene: TRBJ2-1; len: 17; CDR3aa: CASSHLADASSYNEQFF; CDR3nt: TGTGCCAGCAGTCACCTCGCTGACGCGAGCTCCTACAATGAGCAGTTCTTC
d_gene: TRBD1; v_gene: TRBV7-9; abundance: NA; j_gene: TRBJ2-7; len: 15; CDR3aa: CASSSGQGAVYEQYF; CDR3nt: TGTGCCAGCAGCTCGGGACAGGGGGCAGTCTACGAGCAGTACTTC
d_gene: NA; v_gene: TRBV20-1; abundance: few; j_gene: TRBJ2-7; len: 15; CDR3aa: CSAPAPGQGINEQYF; CDR3nt: TGCAGTGCCCCCGCCCCAGGGCAGGGTATTAACGAGCAGTACTTC
d_gene: TRBD2; v_gene: TRBV6-5; abundance: NA; j_gene: TRBJ2-2; len: 16; CDR3aa: CASSYGRTSGPGELFF; CDR3nt: TGTGCCAGCAGTTACGGACGGACTAGCGGACCCGGGGAGCTGTTTTTT
d_gene: NA; v_gene: TRBV10-2; abundance: NA; j_gene: TRBJ2-1; len: 16; CDR3aa: CASSEFDRIAYNEQFF; CDR3nt: TGCGCCAGCAGTGAGTTTGACAGAATTGCCTACAATGAGCAGTTCTTC
d_gene: NA; v_gene: TRBV5-1; abundance: many; j_gene: TRBJ1-1; len: 14; CDR3aa: CASSLGAGNTEAFF; CDR3nt: TGCGCCAGCAGCTTGGGGGCGGGGAACACTGAAGCTTTCTTT
d_gene: NA; v_gene: TRBV7-9; abundance: NA; j_gene: TRBJ1-4; len: 15; CDR3aa: CASSPTGKGNEKLFF; CDR3nt: TGTGCCAGCAGCCCCACAGGGAAGGGTAATGAAAAACTGTTTTTT
d_gene: NA; v_gene: TRBV3-1; abundance: NA; j_gene: TRBJ1-6; len: 18; CDR3aa: CASSHGGLRSSYNSPLHF; CDR3nt: TGTGCCAGCAGCCATGGGGGACTCCGGAGCTCCTATAATTCACCCCTCCACTTT
d_gene: NA; v_gene: TRBV6-6; abundance: NA; j_gene: TRBJ2-1; len: 13; CDR3aa: CASSYSQSYEQFF; CDR3nt: TGTGCCAGCAGTTACTCCCAGAGTTATGAGCAGTTCTTC
d_gene: NA; v_gene: TRBV12-3/TRBV12-4; abundance: NA; j_gene: TRBJ1-3; len: 13; CDR3aa: CASRWAPGNTIYF; CDR3nt: TGTGCCAGCAGATGGGCCCCTGGAAACACCATATATTTT
d_gene: NA; v_gene: TRBV20-1; abundance: NA; j_gene: TRBJ1-1; len: 13; CDR3aa: CSAQGLVGLEPFF; CDR3nt: TGCAGTGCCCAAGGGCTGGTGGGACTTGAACCTTTCTTT
d_gene: NA; v_gene: TRBV27; abundance: many; j_gene: TRBJ2-3; len: 13; CDR3aa: CASSLLGADTQYF; CDR3nt: TGTGCCAGCAGTTTACTGGGCGCAGATACGCAGTATTTT
d_gene: NA; v_gene: TRBV10-1; abundance: few; j_gene: TRBJ2-1; len: 16; CDR3aa: CASSESGTRHYNEQFF; CDR3nt: TGCGCCAGCAGTGAATCCGGGACACGACACTACAATGAGCAGTTCTTC
d_gene: TRBD2; v_gene: TRBV20-1; abundance: few; j_gene: TRBJ2-1; len: 16; CDR3aa: CSARDNLAGAYNEQFF; CDR3nt: TGCAGTGCTAGAGACAACCTAGCGGGGGCCTACAATGAGCAGTTCTTC
d_gene: NA; v_gene: TRBV11-1; abundance: NA; j_gene: TRBJ1-1; len: 20; CDR3aa: CASSLGSGNFRIIRDTEAFF; CDR3nt: TGTGCCAGCAGCTTAGGCTCGGGGAACTTCAGGATTATCAGGGACACTGAAGCTTTCTTT
d_gene: NA; v_gene: TRBV6-1; abundance: NA; j_gene: TRBJ2-1; len: 14; CDR3aa: CASSERRVGHEQFF; CDR3nt: TGTGCCAGCAGTGAACGGCGGGTCGGGCATGAGCAGTTCTTC
d_gene: TRBD2; v_gene: TRBV12-3/TRBV12-4; abundance: NA; j_gene: TRBJ2-6; len: 16; CDR3aa: CASSPVRGVGANVLTF; CDR3nt: TGTGCCAGCAGTCCTGTACGGGGGGTTGGGGCCAACGTCCTGACTTTC
d_gene: TRBD1; v_gene: TRBV18; abundance: NA; j_gene: TRBJ2-7; len: 14; CDR3aa: CASSPQGQAYEQYF; CDR3nt: TGTGCCAGCTCACCACAAGGACAGGCCTACGAGCAGTACTTC
d_gene: NA; v_gene: TRBV6-6; abundance: few; j_gene: TRBJ1-6; len: 13; CDR3aa: CASSYGPNSPLHF; CDR3nt: TGTGCCAGCAGTTACGGCCCCAATTCACCCCTCCACTTT
d_gene: TRBD1; v_gene: TRBV29-1; abundance: NA; j_gene: TRBJ2-5; len: 14; CDR3aa: CSVDQGQGLETQYF; CDR3nt: TGCAGCGTTGACCAAGGACAGGGTTTGGAGACCCAGTACTTC
d_gene: TRBD2; v_gene: TRBV3-1; abundance: NA; j_gene: TRBJ2-7; len: 17; CDR3aa: CASSQAGGSGRTYEQYF; CDR3nt: TGTGCCAGCAGCCAGGCGGGGGGGTCAGGGCGGACCTACGAGCAGTACTTC
d_gene: NA; v_gene: TRBV7-2; abundance: NA; j_gene: TRBJ2-3; len: 14; CDR3aa: CASTVRGSTDTQYF; CDR3nt: TGTGCCAGCACCGTACGTGGAAGCACAGATACGCAGTATTTT
d_gene: NA; v_gene: TRBV25-1; abundance: NA; j_gene: TRBJ1-2; len: 11; CDR3aa: CASSEFYAYTF; CDR3nt: TGTGCCAGCAGTGAATTCTATGCCTACACCTTC
d_gene: NA; v_gene: TRBV5-1; abundance: few; j_gene: TRBJ1-5; len: 15; CDR3aa: CASSLGGVDNQPQHF; CDR3nt: TGCGCCAGCAGCTTGGGGGGGGTAGACAATCAGCCCCAGCATTTT
d_gene: TRBD2; v_gene: TRBV12-3/TRBV12-4; abundance: few; j_gene: TRBJ2-5; len: 20; CDR3aa: CASAREWRLAGGPEYKTQYF; CDR3nt: TGTGCCAGCGCAAGGGAATGGCGACTAGCGGGGGGGCCCGAGTACAAGACCCAGTACTTC
d_gene: NA; v_gene: TRBV29-1; abundance: few; j_gene: TRBJ2-1; len: 12; CDR3aa: CSAVPMVDEQFF; CDR3nt: TGCAGCGCCGTCCCCATGGTCGATGAGCAGTTCTTC
d_gene: NA; v_gene: TRBV6-5; abundance: NA; j_gene: TRBJ1-3; len: 18; CDR3aa: CASSYSNGVGPSGNTIYF; CDR3nt: TGTGCCAGCAGTTACTCGAATGGAGTTGGACCCTCTGGAAACACCATATATTTT
d_gene: NA; v_gene: TRBV6-5; abundance: few; j_gene: TRBJ2-2; len: 14; CDR3aa: CASSYVRGAGELFF; CDR3nt: TGTGCCAGCAGTTACGTCAGGGGGGCCGGGGAGCTGTTTTTT
d_gene: NA; v_gene: TRBV10-3; abundance: NA; j_gene: TRBJ1-4; len: 13; CDR3aa: CATSRSTNEKLFF; CDR3nt: TGTGCCACCAGCCGATCAACTAATGAAAAACTGTTTTTT
d_gene: TRBD1; v_gene: TRBV6-2/TRBV6-3; abundance: few; j_gene: TRBJ1-1; len: 14; CDR3aa: CATRRGTVYTEAFF; CDR3nt: TGTGCCACTCGACGAGGGACAGTCTACACTGAAGCTTTCTTT
d_gene: NA; v_gene: TRBV7-6; abundance: NA; j_gene: TRBJ2-2; len: 14; CDR3aa: CASSLGAGMEELFF; CDR3nt: TGTGCCAGCAGCTTAGGGGCAGGGATGGAGGAGCTGTTTTTT
d_gene: NA; v_gene: TRBV5-1; abundance: NA; j_gene: TRBJ2-5; len: 14; CDR3aa: CASSKAAGTETQYF; CDR3nt: TGCGCCAGCAGTAAAGCAGCGGGTACAGAGACCCAGTACTTC
d_gene: TRBD1; v_gene: TRBV7-8; abundance: NA; j_gene: TRBJ2-6; len: 15; CDR3aa: CASSLLTGWANVLTF; CDR3nt: TGTGCCAGCAGCTTACTGACAGGGTGGGCCAACGTCCTGACTTTC
d_gene: NA; v_gene: TRBV4-1; abundance: few; j_gene: TRBJ2-7; len: 15; CDR3aa: CASSQETRAPYEQYF; CDR3nt: TGCGCCAGCAGCCAAGAAACTAGAGCTCCCTACGAGCAGTACTTC
d_gene: TRBD1; v_gene: TRBV11-1; abundance: NA; j_gene: TRBJ1-2; len: 18; CDR3aa: CASSLLRPPGQSNYGYTF; CDR3nt: TGTGCCAGCAGCCTACTTAGACCTCCGGGACAGTCTAACTATGGCTACACCTTC
d_gene: NA; v_gene: TRBV11-2; abundance: NA; j_gene: TRBJ2-4; len: 18; CDR3aa: CASSPPRRDPLAKNIQYF; CDR3nt: TGTGCCAGCAGCCCCCCCAGGAGGGATCCTCTAGCCAAAAACATTCAGTACTTC
d_gene: NA; v_gene: TRBV19; abundance: NA; j_gene: TRBJ2-7; len: 13; CDR3aa: CASSLQGWREQYF; CDR3nt: TGTGCCAGTAGCCTACAGGGTTGGCGCGAGCAGTACTTC
d_gene: TRBD2; v_gene: TRBV20-1; abundance: few; j_gene: TRBJ2-2; len: 17; CDR3aa: CSARDLVAGSGTGELFF; CDR3nt: TGCAGTGCTAGAGATCTGGTAGCGGGGAGTGGTACCGGGGAGCTGTTTTTT
d_gene: NA; v_gene: TRBV3-1; abundance: NA; j_gene: TRBJ1-6; len: 14; CDR3aa: CASSQGVGGSPLHF; CDR3nt: TGTGCCAGCAGCCAAGGAGTTGGGGGTTCACCCCTCCACTTT
d_gene: NA; v_gene: TRBV15; abundance: NA; j_gene: TRBJ2-3; len: 11; CDR3aa: CATRDTDTQYF; CDR3nt: TGTGCCACCAGAGACACAGATACGCAGTATTTT